These 14 T cell receptor beta chains came from one sample sequenced in a study of T cells in localized non-small cell lung cancer. Profiling relied on immunoSEQ multiplex PCR, and the TCRdb table lists in-frame clones only, not all of them. Seen here are about 2,800 clones, roughly a fifth observed once, and the top ten hold less than 25%. This specimen was lung tumor tissue, taken before any cancer treatment. The receptors derive from a male donor at least 60 years old with stage II squamous cell lung carcinoma.

This clone was picked up one time. The chain employs TRBV19 and TRBJ2-1, with D possibly matching TRBD1 (6 bases). V was cut by 3 bases and J by 6 bases, with 9 bases left in between. The CDR3 loop spans 13 amino acids. Germline CDR1 LNHDA, CDR2 SQIVND (reference sequence). This CDR3 is CASSILQGNEQFF. The CDR3, as DNA: TGTGCCAGTAGTATCCTACAGGGCAATGAGCAGTTCTTC. The complete variable domain, with remaining parts taken from reference TRBV19 and TRBJ2-1, reads DGGITQSPKYLFRKEGQNVTLSCEQNLNHDAMYWYRQDPGQGLRLIYYSQIVNDFQKGDIAEGYSVSREKKESFPLTVTSAQKNPTAFYLCASSILQGNEQFFGPGTRLTVL.

The chain joins TRBV25-1 to TRBJ1-1, with 8 bases fitting TRBD1. Germline loops: CDR1 MGHDK, CDR2 SYGVNS. The CDR3 loop spans 18 amino acids. The V segment lost 1 base and the J segment 0 bases; nucleotides outside the gene matches: 10. The CDR3 protein is CASSESNPGTGMNTEAFF. CDR3 sequence (DNA): TGTGCCAGCAGTGAATCCAACCCCGGGACAGGCATGAACACTGAAGCTTTCTTT.

CDR3 loop: CASSTGQGASQPQHF. The DNA for the CDR3 is TGTGCCAGCAGCACAGGACAGGGGGCATCTCAGCCCCAGCATTTT. The rearrangement joins TRBV11-3 to TRBJ1-5, with 11 bases that match TRBD1. CDR1 and CDR2 (germline): SGHNT, YENEEA. The CDR3 extends over 15 amino acids. Trimming removed 5 bases from V and 6 bases from J; junction bases left unmatched: 6.

In its sample, this clone is large. The chain carries TRBV6-8 and TRBJ1-3; no clear D gene. V gave up 2 bases and J gave up 5 bases, with 10 bases separating them. The CDR3 is 14 amino acids. Germline CDR1 and CDR2: MNHGY and SAAAGT. The CDR3 here is CASSYLGLRNTIYF. CDR3 coding DNA: TGTGCCAGCAGTTACCTCGGACTGAGAAACACCATATATTTT.

The chain is built from TRBV18 and TRBJ1-2; 9 bases agree with TRBD1. CDR1 is KGHSH and CDR2 is LQKENI in the germline V gene. Trimming removed 5 bases from V and 6 bases from J; junction bases left unmatched: 7. The CDR3 contains 14 residues. The CDR3 sequence: CASSETGGEDGYTF. The CDR3 nucleotides read TGTGCCAGCTCAGAGACAGGGGGTGAAGATGGCTACACCTTC.

In its sample, this clone was seen a few times. V gene TRBV19 combines with J gene TRBJ1-5; D is unresolved. V lost 3 bases and J lost 6, with 9 bases in between. Germline CDR1 reads LNHDA; CDR2 reads SQIVND (reference sequence). CDR3 size: 13 residues. CDR3 sequence (DNA): TGTGCCAGTAGTATCCCCGGGTTTCAGCCCCAGCATTTT. Its translation is CASSIPGFQPQHF.

This clone was recorded only once. The chain couples TRBV19 to TRBJ2-5, with D perhaps TRBD1 (5 bases). This CDR3 spans 16 amino acids. Germline V lookup: CDR1 LNHDA, CDR2 SQIVND (reference sequence). V was cut by 0 bases and J by 6 bases, with 17 bases left in between. The CDR3 bases are TGTGCCAGTAGTATAGATCCAAGGGGCCTCCCGAAGACCCAGTACTTC. Translating it yields CASSIDPRGLPKTQYF.

This chain joins TRBV19 and TRBJ2-5; the match to TRBD1 covers 8 bases. This CDR3 has 16 residues. CDR1 is LNHDA, CDR2 SQIVND, per germline (reference sequence). Losses at the gene ends were 8 bases for V and 4 bases for J; bases not matched to a gene: 15. The CDR3 loop is CASQMTGAKTGETQYF. The CDR3 DNA reads TGTGCCAGTCAAATGACAGGGGCCAAGACGGGAGAGACCCAGTACTTC. Full variable domain (missing parts from reference TRBV19 and TRBJ2-5): DGGITQSPKYLFRKEGQNVTLSCEQNLNHDAMYWYRQDPGQGLRLIYYSQIVNDFQKGDIAEGYSVSREKKESFPLTVTSAQKNPTAFYLCASQMTGAKTGETQYFGPGTRLLVL.

This clone was picked up a small number of times. The chain is built from TRBV28 and TRBJ2-7; perhaps D is TRBD1 or TRBD2 (5 bases each). The CDR3 is made up of 14 amino acids. Deletions cut 3 bases from V and 6 bases from J, with 15 bases between. Per the germline V gene, CDR1 is MDHEN and CDR2 is SYDVKM. The CDR3 DNA sequence: TGTGCCAGCAGTTTCCCTGGGGACGGTAGCGAGCAGTACTTC. This gives the protein CASSFPGDGSEQYF.

The table lists this clone with a few counts. V is TRBV30 and J is TRBJ2-7; no definite D call. Germline CDR1 GTSNPN, CDR2 SVGIG (reference sequence). The V and J ends lost 4 bases and 4 bases respectively, with 14 bases between them. This CDR3 spans 13 amino acids. DNA for the CDR3: TGTGCCTGGACTAGGATGGGTTCATACGAGCAGTACTTC. It specifies CAWTRMGSYEQYF. Complete variable domain (other parts from reference TRBV30 and TRBJ2-7): SQTIHQWPATLVQPVGSPLSLECTVEGTSNPNLYWYRQAAGRGLQLLFYSVGIGQISSEVPQNLSASRPQDRQFILSSKKLLLSDSGFYLCAWTRMGSYEQYFGPGTRLTVT.

This clone was counted a few times. This sequence joins TRBV28 and TRBJ1-6, with a tentative D call TRBD1 (5 bases). The CDR3 extends over 13 amino acids. Germline CDR1 and CDR2: MDHEN and SYDVKM. The V and J ends lost 8 bases and 9 bases respectively, with 14 bases between them. Here the CDR3 DNA reads TGTGCCAGCGGCTCCACTGGGGCTTCACCCCTCCACTTT. Protein: CASGSTGASPLHF.

The rearrangement uses TRBV19 and TRBJ2-4; D is possibly TRBD2 (7 bases). The CDR3 length is 13 residues. V lost 10 bases and J 10 bases, leaving 20 bases between the germline ends. Germline V lookup: CDR1 LNHDA, CDR2 SQIVND (reference sequence). The CDR3 coding sequence is TGTGCCACCCGGACGGGCAGGGGAGGGATTCAGTACTTC. It translates to CATRTGRGGIQYF.

This clone was observed a handful of times. The chain is built from TRBV13 and TRBJ1-4; D not certain. V was trimmed by 0 bases and J by 6 bases, leaving 8 bases between them. Germline assignment: CDR1 PRHDT and CDR2 FYEKMQ (reference sequence). The CDR3 is made up of 14 amino acids. The CDR3 DNA is TGTGCCAGCAGCTTAGGGACTATAGATGAAAAACTGTTTTTT. It yields the protein CASSLGTIDEKLFF.

This clone is medium-sized by share. J is TRBJ2-3 and V is TRBV11-3; 10 positions match TRBD2. The CDR3 covers 16 residues. The germline V gene has CDR1 SGHNT and CDR2 YENEEA. V dropped 4 bases and J dropped 6; count of bases not matched to a gene: 10. The CDR3 DNA reads as TGTGCCAGCAGCTATTCTAGCGGGGGAATCCACGATACGCAGTATTTT. Translating gives CASSYSSGGIHDTQYF. Based on the CDR3 plus reference TRBV11-3 and TRBJ2-3, the full variable domain is EAGVVQSPRYKIIEKKQPVAFWCNPISGHNTLYWYLQNLGQGPELLIRYENEEAVDDSQLPKDRFSAERLKGVDSTLKIQPAELGDSAVYLCASSYSSGGIHDTQYFGPGTRLTVL.